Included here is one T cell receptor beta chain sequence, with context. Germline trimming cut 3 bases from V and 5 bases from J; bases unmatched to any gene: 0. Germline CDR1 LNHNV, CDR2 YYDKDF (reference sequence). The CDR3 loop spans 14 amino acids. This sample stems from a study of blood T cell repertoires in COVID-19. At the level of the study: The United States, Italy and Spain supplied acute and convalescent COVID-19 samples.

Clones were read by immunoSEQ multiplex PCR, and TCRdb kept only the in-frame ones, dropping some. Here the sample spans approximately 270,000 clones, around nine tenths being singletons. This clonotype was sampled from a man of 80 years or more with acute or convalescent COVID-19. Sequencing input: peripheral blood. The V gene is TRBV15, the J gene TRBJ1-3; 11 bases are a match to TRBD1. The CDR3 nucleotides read TGTGCCACCAGCAGGGACAGGGGGCGAAACACCATATATTTT. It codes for CATSRDRGRNTIYF. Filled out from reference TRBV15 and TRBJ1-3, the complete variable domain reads DAMVIQNPRYQVTQFGKPVTLSCSQTLNHNVMYWYQQKSSQAPKLLFHYYDKDFNNEADTPDNFQSRRPNTSFCFLDIRSPGLGDTAMYLCATSRDRGRNTIYFGEGSWLTVV.